This record concerns one TCR beta chain sequence. Method: immunoSEQ multiplex PCR; TCRdb's copy keeps in-frame clones and lacks some. The sample has around 300,000 clones, 80% to 90% seen once. This record belongs to a study of blood T cell repertoires in COVID-19. Study overall: COVID-19 samples from acute and convalescent phases originated in the United States, Italy and Spain. T cells, B-cell-depleted T cells, or PBMCs provided the cDNA or gDNA that served as material.

Per germline, CDR1 KGHSH and CDR2 LQKENI. V lost 5 bases and J lost 7, with 9 bases in between. This CDR3 has 13 amino acids. The chain links TRBV18 to TRBJ1-6; no clear D. The sample taken for sequencing was peripheral blood. This receptor was taken from a woman aged 40 to 50 with acute or convalescent COVID-19. The CDR3 DNA follows: TGTGCCAGCTCAATTCAGGAAAATTCACCCCTCCACTTT. This gives the protein CASSIQENSPLHF. The whole variable domain, filled in from reference TRBV18 and TRBJ1-6, reads NAGVMQNPRHLVRRRGQEARLRCSPMKGHSHVYWYRQLPEEGLKFMVYLQKENIIDESGMPKERFSAEFPKEGPSILRIQQVVRGDSAAYFCASSIQENSPLHFGNGTRLTVT.